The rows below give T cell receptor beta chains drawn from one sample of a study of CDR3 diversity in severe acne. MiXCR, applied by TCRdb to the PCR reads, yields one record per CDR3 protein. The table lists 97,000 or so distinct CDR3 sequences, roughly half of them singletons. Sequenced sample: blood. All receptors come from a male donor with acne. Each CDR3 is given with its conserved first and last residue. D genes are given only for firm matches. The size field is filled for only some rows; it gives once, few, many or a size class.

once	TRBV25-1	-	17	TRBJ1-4	TGTGCCAGCAGTTTCTCTCCGACGACAGCTTCCAATGAAAAACTGTTTTTT	CASSFSPTTASNEKLFF
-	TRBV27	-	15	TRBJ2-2	TGTGCCAGCAGTTTATCTACAGGTTCCACCGGGGAGCTGTTTTTT	CASSLSTGSTGELFF
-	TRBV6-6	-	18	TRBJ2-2	TGTGCCAGCAGCCGGACCGGAAGGCTCCGATCGAACACCGGGGAGCTGTTTTTT	CASSRTGRLRSNTGELFF
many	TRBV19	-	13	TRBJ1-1	TGTGCCAGCTCTGGACAGATGAACACTGAAGCTTTCTTT	CASSGQMNTEAFF
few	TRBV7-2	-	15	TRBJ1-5	TGTGCCAGCAGCGCCGCGGGGGCGAGCAATCAGCCCCAGCATTTT	CASSAAGASNQPQHF
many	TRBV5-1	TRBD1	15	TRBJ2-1	TGCGCCAGCAGCCCGGGACAGGGGGCGCGTTATGAGCAGTTCTTC	CASSPGQGARYEQFF
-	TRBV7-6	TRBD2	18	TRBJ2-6	TGTGCCAGCAGCCCGGGACTAGCGGGAGTCTCCGGGGCCAACGTCCTGACTTTC	CASSPGLAGVSGANVLTF
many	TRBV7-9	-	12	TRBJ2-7	TGTGCCAGCAGCTTGGGGAAAGGCGAGCAGTACTTC	CASSLGKGEQYF
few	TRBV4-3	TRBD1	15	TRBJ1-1	TGCGCCAGCAGCCGCACAGCCGACAGGGATGGGACGGCTTTCTTT	CASSRTADRDGTAFF
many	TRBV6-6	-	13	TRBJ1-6	TGTGCCAGCAGTTATTCCGCTATGGCACCCCTCCACTTT	CASSYSAMAPLHF
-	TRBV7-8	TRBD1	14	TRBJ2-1	TGTGCCAGCAGCTCCGTGAGGGGGCCCTATGAGCAGTTCTTC	CASSSVRGPYEQFF
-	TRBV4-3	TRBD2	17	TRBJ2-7	TGCGCCAGCAGCCAAGGGACTAGCGGGAAAACAAACTACGAGCAGTACTTC	CASSQGTSGKTNYEQYF
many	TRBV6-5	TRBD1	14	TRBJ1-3	TGTGCCAGCATCCCGGACAGGGCTGGAAACACCATATATTTT	CASIPDRAGNTIYF
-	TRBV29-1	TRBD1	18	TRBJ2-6	TGCAGCGTTGAAGGCCGGGACAGGGTATCCTCTGGGGCCAACGTCCTGACTTTC	CSVEGRDRVSSGANVLTF
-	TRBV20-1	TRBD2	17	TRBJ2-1	TGCAGTGCTAGAGATCAGGGGTTTAGCGGGAGTAAGGGTGAGCAGTTCTTC	CSARDQGFSGSKGEQFF
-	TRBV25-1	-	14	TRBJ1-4	TGTGCCAGCAGATCGTCCGGGACACTGGAAAAACTGTTTTTT	CASRSSGTLEKLFF
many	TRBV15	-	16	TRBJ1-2	TGTGCCACCAGCAGAGATCGATCTGCCCCGAAGGGTGGCTACACCTTC	CATSRDRSAPKGGYTF
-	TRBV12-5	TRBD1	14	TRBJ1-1	TGTGCTAGTGGTTTCGGCAGGGGGTGGACTGAAGCTTCCTTT	CASGFGRGWTEASF
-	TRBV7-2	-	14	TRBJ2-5	TGTGCCAGCAGCGCCCCGGGAATGGGGGAGACCCAGTACTTC	CASSAPGMGETQYF
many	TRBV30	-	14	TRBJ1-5	TGTGCCTGGAGTGTTAAGGCAGCCTGGGGGCCCCAGCATTTT	CAWSVKAAWGPQHF
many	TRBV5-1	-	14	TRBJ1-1	TGCGCCAGCAGATATCGGGTAGGGGACACTGAAGCTTTCTTT	CASRYRVGDTEAFF
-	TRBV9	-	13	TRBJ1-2	TGTGCCAGCAGCTGGGACAAGAACTATGGCTACACCTTC	CASSWDKNYGYTF
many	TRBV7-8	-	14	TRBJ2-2	TGTGCCAGCAGGAGTCCGGGGCAGCCCGGGGAGCTGTTTTTT	CASRSPGQPGELFF
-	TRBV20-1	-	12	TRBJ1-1	TGCAGTGCTAGAGATTCCCAAACTAGCGCCATCTTT	CSARDSQTSAIF
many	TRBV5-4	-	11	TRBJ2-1	TGTGCCAGCAGGTCCGACAATGAGCAGTTCTTC	CASRSDNEQFF
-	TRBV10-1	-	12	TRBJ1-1	TGCGCCAGCAGTGAACGGCAGGTAGAAGCTTTCTTT	CASSERQVEAFF
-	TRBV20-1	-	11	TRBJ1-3	TGCAGTGCTACACCGGGGGACACCATATATTTT	CSATPGDTIYF